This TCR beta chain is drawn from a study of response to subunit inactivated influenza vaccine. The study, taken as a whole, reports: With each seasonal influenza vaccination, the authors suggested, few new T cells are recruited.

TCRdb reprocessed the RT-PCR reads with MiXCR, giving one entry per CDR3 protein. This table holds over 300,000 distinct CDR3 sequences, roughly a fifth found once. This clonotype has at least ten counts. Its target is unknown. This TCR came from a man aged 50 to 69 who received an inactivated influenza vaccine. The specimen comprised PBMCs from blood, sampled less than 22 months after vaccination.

The CDR3 bases are TGCGCCAGCAGCTTGGGGGGCGCGGGGGTCGCTGAAGCTTTCTTT. Amino acid sequence: CASSLGGAGVAEAFF. This sequence joins TRBV5-1 and TRBJ1-1; D possibly corresponds to TRBD1 (5 bases). There are 15 residues in the CDR3. Trimming took 0 bases from V and 6 from J, leaving 15 bases between them. Germline V gene lookup returns CDR1 SGHRS and CDR2 YFSETQ.